One sample yielded the 5 T cell receptor beta chains listed below, sequenced in a study of OX40 agonist ivuxolimab in advanced cancers. Some clones are missing from TCRdb's copy, which holds only in-frame ones; the method was immunoSEQ multiplex PCR. The data contain 8,000 to 11,000 clones, 75% to 85% of them singletons. This sample comprised CD4+ or CD8+ T cells sorted from blood, obtained in a trial of the OX40 agonist ivuxolimab. All receptors come from an adult with an advanced solid tumor such as melanoma, head and neck, liver or kidney cancer.

The chain carries TRBV7-9 and TRBJ2-5, with D perhaps matching TRBD1 (6 bases). CDR3 size: 14 residues. V was trimmed by 7 bases and J by 5 bases, leaving 17 bases between them. The germline V gene has CDR1 SEHNR and CDR2 FQNEAQ (reference sequence). The CDR3, as DNA: TGTGCCAGCACCCCCTTGGGGGCAGGGGAGACCCAGTACTTC. Translated, it gives CASTPLGAGETQYF.

This clone counts as medium-sized. The chain uses TRBV7-9 and TRBJ1-2; no clear D gene. Germline CDR1 reads SEHNR; CDR2 reads FQNEAQ (reference sequence). Trimming took off 3 bases at V and 2 bases at J, with 4 bases between the two ends. The CDR3 length is 12 residues. The CDR3 protein is CASSLANYGYTF. In nucleotides, the CDR3 is TGTGCCAGCAGCTTGGCAAACTATGGCTACACCTTC. The full variable domain, its missing parts supplied by reference TRBV7-9 and TRBJ1-2, is DTGVSQNPRHKITKRGQNVTFRCDPISEHNRLYWYRQTLGQGPEFLTYFQNEAQLEKSRLLSDRFSAERPKGSFSTLEIQRTEQGDSAMYLCASSLANYGYTFGSGTRLTVV.

The chain is built from TRBV7-6 and TRBJ2-1, with D unresolved. V was pared by 5 bases and J by 8 bases, with 22 bases between. Germline loops: CDR1 SGHVS, CDR2 FNYEAQ. The CDR3 runs 16 residues. The CDR3 here is CASSPWGSDVSDEQFF. The DNA of the CDR3 is TGTGCCAGCAGCCCCTGGGGTAGTGACGTCTCCGATGAGCAGTTCTTC.

This clone was observed a few times. The chain is built from TRBV10-3 and TRBJ2-5, with D perhaps being TRBD1 or TRBD2 (7 bases each). Germline assignment: CDR1 ENHRY and CDR2 SYGVKD. The CDR3 extends over 14 amino acids. The V end lost 3 bases, the J end lost 2 bases, and 10 bases lay between the germline ends. The CDR3 bases are TGTGCCATCAGTGACAGGGGGGGGCAAGAGACCCAGTACTTC. Residues: CAISDRGGQETQYF.

V is TRBV6-5 and J is TRBJ2-7, with D maybe TRBD1 (5 bases). V was pared by 8 bases and J by 3 bases, with 17 bases between. The CDR3 length is 14 residues. Looked up from germline, CDR1 is MNHEY and CDR2 is SVGAGI. The CDR3 reads CASSYQGSHYEQYF. The CDR3 bases are TGTGCCAGCTCTTACCAGGGCTCACACTACGAGCAGTACTTC.